The 11 T cell receptor beta chains in this list originate from one sample, sequenced in a study of tumor-infiltrating lymphocytes in primary liver carcinoma. Co-extraction of RNA and DNA was performed on 20-30 mg of unsorted bulk tissue. Total RNA (approximately 450 ng) served as template for TCR beta cDNA synthesis primed by a constant-region primer. Slightly modified ARM-PCR with three nested multiplex PCR rounds yielded TCR beta libraries. PCR rounds one and two used TRBV1-TRBV30 forward primers with a C-beta reverse primer for around 9 cycles each. Using its own MiXCR run on the multiplex PCR reads, TCRdb lists one record per CDR3 protein. In the table there are tens of thousands of distinct CDR3 sequences, around 70% of which are singletons. The sample consisted of liver tumor tissue from sampling region 1. The subset denotes: tumor region T1, superior pole. The receptors originated from a man between 40 and 49 years old with primary liver carcinoma and hepatitis B virus infection.

J is TRBJ2-2 and V is TRBV7-2; 9 bases fit TRBD2. V lost 7 bases and J lost 7; bases outside the gene matches: 10. The CDR3 consists of 15 residues. In germline, CDR1 is SGHTA, CDR2 FQGNSA. In DNA, the CDR3 is TGTGCCAGCAACTGGGCGGGAGGGCCAGACGGGGAGCTGTTTTTT. The encoded protein is CASNWAGGPDGELFF.

This clonotype came up many times. V is TRBV30 and J is TRBJ2-5; D ambiguous. Germline CDR1 GTSNPN, CDR2 SVGIG (reference sequence). Between the trimmed V and J ends, which lost 0 bases and 1 base, there was a span of 12 bases. The CDR3 extends over 15 amino acids. The CDR3 sequence is CAWSVHWQVQETQYF. The CDR3 bases are TGTGCCTGGAGTGTACATTGGCAGGTCCAAGAGACCCAGTACTTC.

This clonotype has just a few counts. One end of the junction does not line up with germline, which may come from a read error. The chain employs TRBV5-1 and TRBJ1-1, with D uncertain. There are 13 residues in the CDR3. CDR1 and CDR2 (germline): SGHRS, YFSETQ. This CDR3 reads CASSFEGGPEVFF. In DNA form, the CDR3 reads TGCGCCAGCAGCTTTGAGGGAGGTCCTGAAGTTTTCTTT.

Worth noting for this clonotype: Because the CDR3 is missing its conserved closing phenylalanine or tryptophan, this is likely a read error. The V and J genes are TRBV29-1 and TRBJ2-7; D tentatively reads TRBD1 or TRBD2 (5 bases each). Germline CDR1 and CDR2: SQVTM and ANQGSEA. Between the trimmed V and J ends, which lost 7 bases and 3 bases, there was a span of 16 bases. CDR3 size: 13 residues. The CDR3 DNA sequence: TGCAGCGCCAGCCGGGACCGAGTCTACGAGCAGTACTTG. Translated, it gives CSASRDRVYEQYL.

This clonotype was counted between two and nine times. This may arise from a read error, as a much more abundant clone is one base away. This rearrangement joins TRBV30 to TRBJ2-7, with 8 nucleotides matching TRBD1. Trimming took 3 bases from V and 4 from J; bases not matched to a gene: 14. Germline V gene lookup returns CDR1 GTSNPN and CDR2 SVGIG (reference sequence). The CDR3 is made up of 16 amino acids. CDR3 sequence (DNA): TGTGCCTGGAGCGTCAGACGGGACAGGTGGCGTTACGAGCAGTACTTC. It is translated as CAWSVRRDRWRYEQYF. The full variable domain, its missing parts supplied by reference TRBV30 and TRBJ2-7, is SQTIHQWPATLVQPVGSPLSLECTVEGTSNPNLYWYRQAAGRGLQLLFYSVGIGQISSEVPQNLSASRPQDRQFILSSKKLLLSDSGFYLCAWSVRRDRWRYEQYFGPGTRLTVT.

This clonotype was found many times. This chain links TRBV30 with TRBJ2-6, with D uncertain. Germline V gene data show CDR1 as GTSNPN and CDR2 as SVGIG (reference sequence). Trimming left V 2 bases short and J 4 bases short, with 9 bases between. The CDR3 runs to 14 residues. CDR3 residues: CAWSLPSGANVLTF. DNA of the CDR3: TGTGCCTGGAGTCTTCCTTCCGGGGCCAACGTCCTGACTTTC.

On this clonotype itself: As the CDR3 is not closed by the conserved phenylalanine or tryptophan, this likely results from a read error. The chain recombines TRBV29-1 with TRBJ1-2; D is uncertain. The CDR3 is 12 amino acids. V lost 7 bases, J lost 4 bases, and 13 bases lay in between. Per germline, CDR1 SQVTM and CDR2 ANQGSEA. CDR3 sequence reads: CSGGRGSYGYTS. The CDR3 DNA reads TGCAGCGGCGGACGGGGAAGCTATGGCTACACCTCC.

Remarks on this clonotype: As the CDR3 is not closed by the conserved phenylalanine or tryptophan, this likely results from a read error. It is unclear where the CDR3 begins or ends on the DNA, so no DNA is shown, and the CDR3 is as TCRdb lists it. The chain carries TRBV29-1 and TRBJ2-1; the DNA was not used to check the table's D call, TRBD2. Looked up from germline, CDR1 is SQVTM and CDR2 is ANQGSEA. From its first to its last residue, the CDR3 has 16 amino acids. The CDR3 is CSVEPLTSGTYNEQIV.

This clonotype was recorded once. The chain recombines TRBV4-1 with TRBJ2-3; 11 positions match TRBD2. CDR3 length: 16 amino acids. The V and J ends lost 3 bases and 9 bases, in that order; junction bases with no gene match: 11. The germline gives CDR1 MGHRA, CDR2 YSYEKL. The CDR3 protein is CASSHGLAGPWGTQYF. CDR3 sequence (DNA): TGCGCCAGCAGCCATGGACTAGCGGGCCCCTGGGGAACGCAGTATTTT.

The sample holds one count of this clonotype. Given the absence of the conserved phenylalanine or tryptophan at the CDR3 end, a read error is likely. The DNA is left out, because the CDR3 cannot be placed on it with certainty; the CDR3 is given as TCRdb lists it. V gene TRBV11-2 combines with J gene TRBJ1-2. Germline lookup yields CDR1 SGHAT and CDR2 FQNNGV. The CDR3 numbers 15 amino acids, ends counted. This CDR3 reads CASSLVPDANYGRTY.

On this clonotype: At one of its ends the junction is not consistent with the germline gene, which may arise from a read error. The V and J genes are TRBV29-1 and TRBJ1-2; 8 bases map to TRBD1. The CDR3 covers 13 residues. CDR1 and CDR2 from the germline V gene are SQVTM and ANQGSEA. As DNA, the CDR3 is TGTAACGTTGAAGGTGGGACAGGCTATGGCTACACCTTC. Translation: CNVEGGTGYGYTF.